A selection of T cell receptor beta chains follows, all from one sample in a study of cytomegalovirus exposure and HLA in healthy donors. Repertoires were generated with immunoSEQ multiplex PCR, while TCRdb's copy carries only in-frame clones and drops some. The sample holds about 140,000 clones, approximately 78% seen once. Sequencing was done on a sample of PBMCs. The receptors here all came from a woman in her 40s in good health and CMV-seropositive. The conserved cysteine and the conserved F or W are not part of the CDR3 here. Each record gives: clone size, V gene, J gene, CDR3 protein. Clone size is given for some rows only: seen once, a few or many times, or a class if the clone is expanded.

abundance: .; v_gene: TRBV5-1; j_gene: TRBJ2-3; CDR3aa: ASSFRLAGSGADTQY
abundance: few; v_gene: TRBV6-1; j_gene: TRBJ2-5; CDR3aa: ASSAPTIAQETQY
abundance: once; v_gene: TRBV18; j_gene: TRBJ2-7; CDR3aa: ASSSLRTDATYEQY
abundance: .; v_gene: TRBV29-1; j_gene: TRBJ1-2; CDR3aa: SVRDNRNYGYT
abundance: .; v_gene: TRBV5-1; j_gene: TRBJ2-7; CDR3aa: ASSLELAGVGQDEQY
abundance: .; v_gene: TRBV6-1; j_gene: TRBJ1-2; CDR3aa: ASSSTGERGYT
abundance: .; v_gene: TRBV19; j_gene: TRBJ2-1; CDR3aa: ASSGRGVRGPSYNEQF
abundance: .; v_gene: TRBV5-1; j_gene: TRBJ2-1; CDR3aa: ASSLAVAGGPNEQF
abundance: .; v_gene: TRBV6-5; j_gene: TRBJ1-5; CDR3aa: ASSPGTGLRWPQH
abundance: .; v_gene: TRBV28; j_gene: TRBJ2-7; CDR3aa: ASSLLRTSASYEQY
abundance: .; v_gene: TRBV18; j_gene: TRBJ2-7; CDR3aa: ASSYSTQVSGSGEQY
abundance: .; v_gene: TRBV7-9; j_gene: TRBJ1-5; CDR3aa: SSSRTPSNQPQH
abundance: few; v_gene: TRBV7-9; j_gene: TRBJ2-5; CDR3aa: ASWRVGETQY
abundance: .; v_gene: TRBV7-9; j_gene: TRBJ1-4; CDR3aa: ASSTRAAGANEKLF
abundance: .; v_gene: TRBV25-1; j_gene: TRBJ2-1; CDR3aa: ASSELGVNEQF
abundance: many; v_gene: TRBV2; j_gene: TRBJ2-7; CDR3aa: ASSELLTSGTYEQY
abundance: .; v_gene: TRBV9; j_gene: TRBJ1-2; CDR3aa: ASSGPGTGYGYT
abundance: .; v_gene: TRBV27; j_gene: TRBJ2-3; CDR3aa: ASRRQGLTDTQY
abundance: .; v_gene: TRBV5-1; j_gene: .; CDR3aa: ASSLFSSYEQY
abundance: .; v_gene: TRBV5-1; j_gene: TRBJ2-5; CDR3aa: ASSAEPRVVETQY
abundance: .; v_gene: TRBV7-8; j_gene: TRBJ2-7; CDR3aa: ASSLREYEQY
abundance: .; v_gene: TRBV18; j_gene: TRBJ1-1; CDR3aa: ASSPTGGNEAF
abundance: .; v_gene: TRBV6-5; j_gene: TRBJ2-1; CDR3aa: ASSYGAGEQF
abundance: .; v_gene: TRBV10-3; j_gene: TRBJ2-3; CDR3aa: AISESRLAGGPTDTQY
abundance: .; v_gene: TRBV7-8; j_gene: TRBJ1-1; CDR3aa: ASSLLGGGWKDTEAF
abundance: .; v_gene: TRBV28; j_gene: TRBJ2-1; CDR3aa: ASSLETSGGYNEQF
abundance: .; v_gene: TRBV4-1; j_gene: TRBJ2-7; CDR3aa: ASSQAQGYEQY
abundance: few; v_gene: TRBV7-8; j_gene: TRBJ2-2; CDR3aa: ASSLARQGELF
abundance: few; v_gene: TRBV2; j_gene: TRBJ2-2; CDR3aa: ASSDSNTGELF
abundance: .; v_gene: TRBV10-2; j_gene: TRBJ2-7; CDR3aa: ASRGQGPYEQY
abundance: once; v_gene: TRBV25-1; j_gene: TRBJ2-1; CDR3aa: ASSESLPLHNEQF
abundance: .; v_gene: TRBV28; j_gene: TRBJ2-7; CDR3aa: ASSLTTTEIAGRSSYEQY
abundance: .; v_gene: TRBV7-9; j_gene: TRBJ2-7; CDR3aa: ASSLGLADPSYEQY
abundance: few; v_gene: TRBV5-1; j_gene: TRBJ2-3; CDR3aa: ASSPTSSSTDTQY
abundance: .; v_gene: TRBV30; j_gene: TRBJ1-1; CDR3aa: AWSVLRTGSTEAF
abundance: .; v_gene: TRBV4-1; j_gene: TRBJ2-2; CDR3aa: ASSQLRGAGTGELF
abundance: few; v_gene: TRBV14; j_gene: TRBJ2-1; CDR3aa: ASSAHRGLRNNEQF
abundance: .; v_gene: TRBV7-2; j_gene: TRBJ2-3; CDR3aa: ASSLFSGNTDTQY
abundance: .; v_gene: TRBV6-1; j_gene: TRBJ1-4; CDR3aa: ASSTTWGGAEKLF
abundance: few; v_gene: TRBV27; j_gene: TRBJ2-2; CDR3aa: ASSLTSTGELF
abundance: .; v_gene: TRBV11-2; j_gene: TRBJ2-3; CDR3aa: ASSLPGADTQY
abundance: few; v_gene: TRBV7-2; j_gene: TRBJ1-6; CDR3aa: ASSGRDILNSPLH
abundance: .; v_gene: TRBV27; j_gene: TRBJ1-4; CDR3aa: ASSLRSQVNEKLF
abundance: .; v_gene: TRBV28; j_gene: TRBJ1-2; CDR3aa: ASRRQGNYGYT
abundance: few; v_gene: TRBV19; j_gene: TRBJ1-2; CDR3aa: ASSPSGTVANYGYT
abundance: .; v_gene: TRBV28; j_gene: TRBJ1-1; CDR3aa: ASSSGQGNTEAF
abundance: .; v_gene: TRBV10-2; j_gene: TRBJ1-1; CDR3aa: ASSLGLEAF
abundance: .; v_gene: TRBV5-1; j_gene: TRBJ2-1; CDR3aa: ASSLYAGTYNEQF
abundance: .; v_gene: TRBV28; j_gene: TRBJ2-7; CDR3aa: ASSFNYRDRSFYEQY
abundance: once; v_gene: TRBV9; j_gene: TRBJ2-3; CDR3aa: ASSDPRTDTQY
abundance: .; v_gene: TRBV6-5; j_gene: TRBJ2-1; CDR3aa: ASSYSSGDNEQF
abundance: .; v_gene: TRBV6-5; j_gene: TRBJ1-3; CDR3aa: ASSYSNRRGENTIY
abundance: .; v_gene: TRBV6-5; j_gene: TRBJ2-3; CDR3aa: ASSYSVIRRGTQY
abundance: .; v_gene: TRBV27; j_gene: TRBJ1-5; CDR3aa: ASSQTGGGQPQH
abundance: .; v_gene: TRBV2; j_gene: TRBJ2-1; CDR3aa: ASRIGTSGSYGQF
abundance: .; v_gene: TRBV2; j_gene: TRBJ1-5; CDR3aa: ASSVVQRDQPQH